The 16 T cell receptor beta chains below were found in one sample sequenced in a study of spatial heterogeneity in lung cancer. General study points: The number of expanded tumor alpha and beta chains correlated with mutation number.

Time point meaning: sample taken at primary tumor resection. No antigen has been identified for these receptors. TCRdb re-called the 5' RACE reads through MiXCR, storing one row per CDR3 protein. Among around 100,000 distinct CDR3 sequences listed, around 4.8% were seen once. This sample comprised lung tumor tissue, obtained at surgery. Receptor source: a male donor with early-stage non-small cell lung cancer.

This clonotype has just a few counts. The chain employs TRBV11-2 and TRBJ1-2; D remains unclear. Trimming stripped 4 bases from V and 3 bases from J, with 15 bases between. Germline CDR1 SGHAT, CDR2 FQNNGV. The CDR3 is 15 residues long. The CDR3 loop is CASSSRGLEDYGYTF. The CDR3 nucleotides read TGTGCCAGCAGCTCCCGTGGGTTGGAAGACTATGGCTACACCTTC.

This clonotype was seen many times. The chain links TRBV6-5 to TRBJ2-7; D unclear. Germline loops: CDR1 MNHEY, CDR2 SVGAGI. This CDR3 has 14 amino acids. V was clipped by 7 bases and J by 6 bases, with 19 bases between them. CDR3 sequence (DNA): TGTGCCAGCAAGAGGTTCAACCACCCCCTCGAGCAGTACTTC. Translating gives CASKRFNHPLEQYF.

Ten or more counts support this clonotype. The chain carries TRBV6-5 and TRBJ2-5; D remains unclear. Per the germline V gene, CDR1 is MNHEY and CDR2 is SVGAGI. This CDR3 is built from 14 residues. The V gene lost 0 bases and the J gene lost 5 bases, with 10 bases spanning the gap. In DNA form, the CDR3 reads TGTGCCAGCAGTTACTCGCAGATTAGGGAGACCCAGTACTTC. Translated, it gives CASSYSQIRETQYF.

This clonotype was detected a few times. The gene calls are TRBV7-9 and TRBJ2-3; TRBD2 might be the D (6 bases). The CDR3 is 16 amino acids. The germline V gene encodes CDR1 SEHNR and CDR2 FQNEAQ (reference sequence). V was shortened by 5 bases and J by 3 bases, with 18 bases between the two germline ends. The CDR3 DNA is TGTGCCAGCAGCGAAGTAGCGGCCCAGGTAACAGATACGCAGTATTTT. Translated: CASSEVAAQVTDTQYF.

Many counts were recorded for this clonotype. CDR3 protein: CASSFSPGQPQHF. Here the CDR3 DNA reads TGTGCCAGCAGCTTTTCGCCCGGTCAGCCCCAGCATTTT. This chain connects TRBV7-2 to TRBJ1-5; D remains ambiguous. The germline CDR1 and CDR2 sequences are SGHTA and FQGNSA. CDR3 length equals 13 residues. Deletions cut 3 bases from V and 6 bases from J, with 9 bases between.

This clonotype was seen many times. This sequence joins TRBV6-5 and TRBJ2-2; 10 nucleotides align to TRBD2. The CDR3 is made up of 14 amino acids. Germline-derived CDR1 and CDR2 are MNHEY and SVGAGI. V lost 10 bases, J lost 4 bases, and 6 bases stayed unmatched. The CDR3 coding sequence is TGTGCCACCCGACTAGCGGGCTCCACCGGGGAGCTGTTTTTT. Its protein product is CATRLAGSTGELFF.

This clonotype was seen a handful of times. V gene TRBV6-6 combines with J gene TRBJ1-5, with TRBD1 identical over 8 bases. Germline loops: CDR1 MNHNY, CDR2 SVGAGI (reference sequence). CDR3 size: 14 residues. Losses at the gene ends were 6 bases for V and 4 bases for J; bases not matched to a gene: 5. The CDR3 region is CASRQRTGNQPQHF. The CDR3 DNA reads TGTGCCAGCAGACAAAGGACAGGGAATCAGCCCCAGCATTTT.

This clonotype was observed at least ten times. The chain combines TRBV4-1 with TRBJ2-5, with 7 bases lining up with TRBD1. Unmatched junction bases numbered 4, after V lost 3 bases and J lost 3 bases. Germline assignment: CDR1 MGHRA and CDR2 YSYEKL. The CDR3 has 14 residues. The CDR3 DNA is TGCGCCAGCAGCCAGAAAGGGACAGAAGAGACCCAGTACTTC. This gives the protein CASSQKGTEETQYF.

This clonotype was observed at least ten times. This chain joins TRBV29-1 and TRBJ2-1; 10 nucleotides align to TRBD2. Germline V CDR1 and CDR2: SQVTM, ANQGSEA. The CDR3 spans 13 residues. With V trimmed by 5 bases and J by 8 bases, 6 bases remained unmatched. CDR3: CSVRASGSDEQFF. The CDR3 DNA is TGCAGCGTTCGGGCTAGCGGGAGCGATGAGCAGTTCTTC.

This clonotype was seen a few times. The chain is built from TRBV4-1 and TRBJ1-4, with D possibly matching TRBD1 (5 bases). CDR1 is MGHRA, CDR2 YSYEKL, per germline. V was trimmed by 4 bases and J by 8 bases, leaving 23 bases between them. The CDR3 contains 17 residues. The CDR3 here is CASSLELGTEGREKLFF. In DNA, the CDR3 is TGCGCCAGCAGCCTAGAACTGGGGACGGAGGGGCGCGAAAAACTGTTTTTT.

The chain combines TRBV11-2 with TRBJ2-4; unclear D gene. The CDR3 extends over 13 amino acids. Germline CDR1 SGHAT, CDR2 FQNNGV. V was pared by 5 bases and J by 0 bases, with 5 bases between. CDR3 nucleotide sequence: TGTGCCAGCAGCGAACTAGCCAAAAACATTCAGTACTTC. As protein: CASSELAKNIQYF.

This clonotype appeared many times. This chain uses TRBV20-1 with TRBJ2-7, with 11 nucleotides matching TRBD2. This CDR3 has 11 amino acids. Germline V gene data show CDR1 as DFQATT and CDR2 as SNEGSKA (reference sequence). CDR3 coding DNA: TGCAGAGTAGCGGGAGGGTACGAGCAGTACTTC. It specifies CRVAGGYEQYF.

This clonotype was observed many times. The chain recombines TRBV7-9 with TRBJ2-7; either TRBD1 or TRBD2 may supply D (6 bases each). Germline CDR1 is SEHNR and CDR2 is FQNEAQ (reference sequence). The CDR3 has 15 amino acids. Trimming shortened V by 0 bases and J by 3 bases, and 12 bases separated the two germline ends. CDR3 bases: TGTGCCAGCAGCTTAGCCGCGGGACACCTCTACGAGCAGTACTTC. It specifies CASSLAAGHLYEQYF.

This clonotype showed up many times. The V gene is TRBV24-1, the J gene TRBJ2-7; D may be TRBD2 (5 bases). There are 13 residues in the CDR3. Per the germline V gene, CDR1 is KGHDR and CDR2 is SFDVKD. The V end was cut by 4 bases, the J end by 7 bases, with 13 bases between. In nucleotides, the CDR3 is TGTGCCACCAGTGACCCTACACGGAGGGAGCAGTACTTC. Protein product: CATSDPTRREQYF.

The count of this clonotype is one. A much larger clone sits a single nucleotide away, making a read error possible. This chain connects TRBV20-1 to TRBJ1-4; perhaps TRBD1 as D (6 bases). V lost 7 bases and J 4 bases, leaving 22 bases between the germline ends. CDR3 length: 16 residues. CDR1 and CDR2 (germline): DFQATT, SNEGSKA (reference sequence). CDR3 in amino acids: CSGTGNRDRSNEKLFF. The CDR3 DNA is TGCAGTGGGACGGGGAACAGGGATAGGAGTAATGAAAAACTGTTTTTT.

This clonotype was seen repeatedly, ten times or more. This sequence joins TRBV2 and TRBJ1-5; weak D call: TRBD1 (5 bases). In germline, CDR1 is SNHLY, CDR2 FYNNEI. This CDR3 has 17 amino acids. Between the trimmed V and J ends, which lost 4 bases and 1 base, there was a span of 17 bases. The CDR3 spells CASSVGDRKPSNQPQHF. The CDR3 DNA is TGTGCCAGCAGTGTAGGAGACAGAAAGCCCAGCAATCAGCCCCAGCATTTT.